The 32 T cell receptor beta chains below were found in one sample sequenced in a study of human T cells and chemical hapten exposure. TCRdb reprocessed the RACE reads via MiXCR and lists one record per CDR3 protein. Of some 200,000 distinct CDR3 sequences detected, around 20% appear once; the ten largest clones hold about 6.7%. Time point denoted: patch test 1, 2 weeks after DPC sensitization. Treatment of the sample: therapeutic diphenylcyclopropenone sensitization with weekly scalp DPC. Sequences were derived from whole blood, sampled in connection with sensitization to the hapten diphenylcyclopropenone (DPC). These receptors all stem from a woman aged 45-60 years with alopecia areata. Some clones in this sample may be carry-over from other donors' samples.

The chain has TRBV12-3 or TRBV12-4 and TRBJ1-1; D is perhaps TRBD1 (6 bases). Trimming took 8 bases from V and 6 from J, leaving 16 bases between them. The CDR3 is made up of 13 amino acids. The chain's CDR3 is CASLDRTRPEAFF. In DNA, the CDR3 is TGTGCCAGCTTGGACAGAACCCGTCCTGAAGCTTTCTTT.

V gene TRBV25-1 combines with J gene TRBJ2-7; 7 bases agree with TRBD1. Looked up from germline, CDR1 is MGHDK and CDR2 is SYGVNS. The trim removed 6 bases at V and 2 bases at J, leaving 16 bases unmatched. This CDR3 contains 17 residues. In nucleotides, the CDR3 is TGTGCCAGCAGACAAACGTCATCGACAGGGTTCGCCTACGAGCAGTACTTC. This sequence encodes CASRQTSSTGFAYEQYF.

This chain uses TRBV5-1 with TRBJ2-7; 8 positions agree with TRBD1. The CDR3 contains 13 residues. In germline, CDR1 is SGHRS, CDR2 YFSETQ. V was pared by 6 bases and J by 0 bases, with 2 bases of the junction left unmatched. CDR3 amino acids: CASTTGGSYEQYF. The DNA of the CDR3 is TGCGCCAGCACCACAGGGGGCTCCTACGAGCAGTACTTC.

This clonotype appeared a few times. The chain is built from TRBV7-9 and TRBJ1-1; no firm D call. V lost 2 bases, J lost 1 base, and 8 bases lay in between. This CDR3 has 14 residues. Germline V gene sequence: CDR1 SEHNR, CDR2 FQNEAQ (reference sequence). DNA for the CDR3: TGTGCCAGCAGCTTACACGGCAGGAACACTGAAGCTTTCTTT. Protein product: CASSLHGRNTEAFF. The whole variable domain, remainder taken from reference TRBV7-9 and TRBJ1-1, is DTGVSQNPRHKITKRGQNVTFRCDPISEHNRLYWYRQTLGQGPEFLTYFQNEAQLEKSRLLSDRFSAERPKGSFSTLEIQRTEQGDSAMYLCASSLHGRNTEAFFGQGTRLTVV.

There are many counts of this clonotype. This chain connects TRBV28 to TRBJ1-5; 8 bases align to TRBD1. The J segment lost 0 bases and the V segment lost 6 bases, leaving 10 bases of the junction unmatched. Germline V lookup: CDR1 MDHEN, CDR2 SYDVKM. The CDR3 totals 17 residues. The CDR3 bases are TGTGCCAGCAGAGACCGGGACAGGTCCTATAGCAATCAGCCCCAGCATTTT. This codes for CASRDRDRSYSNQPQHF.

This rearrangement joins TRBV30 to TRBJ2-1; possible D gene TRBD1, 5 bases. The V end was cut by 0 bases, the J end by 8 bases, with 14 bases between. This CDR3 contains 14 residues. Germline lookup yields CDR1 GTSNPN and CDR2 SVGIG (reference sequence). This CDR3 reads CAWSVRRGSDEQFF. CDR3 nucleotides: TGTGCCTGGAGTGTAAGAAGGGGAAGCGATGAGCAGTTCTTC.

V and J are TRBV11-2 and TRBJ2-1, with D tentatively TRBD2 (5 bases). The germline CDR1 and CDR2 sequences are SGHAT and FQNNGV. There are 17 residues in the CDR3. Trimming left V 5 bases short and J 1 base short, with 18 bases between. CDR3 coding DNA: TGTGCCAGCAGCGCCCGCGTCAGTACGGGGTCCTACAATGAGCAGTTCTTC. Translated, it gives CASSARVSTGSYNEQFF.

The chain joins TRBV29-1 to TRBJ1-2; no clear D. This CDR3 comprises 14 residues. Trimming pared 1 base from V and 2 bases from J, leaving 11 bases between. The V gene's germline CDR1 is SQVTM and CDR2 ANQGSEA. CDR3 coding DNA: TGCAGCGTTGAAGCCCATGACGGAAACTATGGCTACACCTTC. Residues: CSVEAHDGNYGYTF.

This chain uses TRBV20-1 with TRBJ2-1; 7 bases line up with TRBD2. The V gene's germline CDR1 is DFQATT and CDR2 SNEGSKA (reference sequence). The ends lost 4 bases at V and 6 bases at J; junction bases unmatched: 18. The CDR3 length is 17 residues. For the CDR3, the DNA is TGCAGTGCTATCACCGGGCAAATCCTGGGGGGGACCAATGAGCAGTTCTTC. Translating gives CSAITGQILGGTNEQFF.

The chain has TRBV11-3 and TRBJ2-2, with D possibly TRBD2 on 5 matching bases. V gave up 4 bases and J gave up 3 bases, with 9 bases separating them. CDR1 is SGHNT, CDR2 YENEEA, per germline. The CDR3 contains 14 residues. CDR3: CASSSEGDTGELFF. The CDR3, as DNA: TGTGCCAGCAGCTCCGAGGGTGACACCGGGGAGCTGTTTTTT.

This chain connects TRBV5-4 to TRBJ2-5, with TRBD1 matching 8 bases. Germline lookup yields CDR1 SGHNT and CDR2 YYREEE (reference sequence). V was clipped by 0 bases and J by 7 bases; unmatched bases: 11. This CDR3 region has 16 residues. This chain's CDR3 is CASSLGQDRAVMTQYF. DNA for the CDR3: TGTGCCAGCAGCTTGGGTCAGGACAGGGCGGTGATGACCCAGTACTTC.

This clonotype has ten or more counts. V usage is TRBV29-1 and J usage is TRBJ1-1; TRBD1 matches at 7 bases. This CDR3 has 13 residues. The V segment lost 7 bases and the J segment 2 bases; nucleotides outside the gene matches: 7. The germline V gene has CDR1 SQVTM and CDR2 ANQGSEA. The CDR3 spells CSGGTVTNTEAFF. Here the CDR3 DNA reads TGCAGCGGGGGGACAGTTACCAACACTGAAGCTTTCTTT.

Ten or more counts support this clonotype. The chain joins TRBV5-1 to TRBJ2-1; D possibly corresponds to TRBD2 (5 bases). V was cut by 2 bases and J by 3 bases, with 9 bases left in between. Germline V gene data show CDR1 as SGHRS and CDR2 as YFSETQ. The length of the CDR3 is 14 residues. The DNA of the CDR3 is TGCGCCAGCAGCTTTGATAGCGTCTACAATGAGCAGTTCTTC. As protein: CASSFDSVYNEQFF. The full variable domain, with the rest looked up from reference TRBV5-1 and TRBJ2-1, is KAGVTQTPRYLIKTRGQQVTLSCSPISGHRSVSWYQQTPGQGLQFLFEYFSETQRNKGNFPGRFSGRQFSNSRSEMNVSTLELGDSALYLCASSFDSVYNEQFFGPGTRLTVL.

This clonotype came up a few times. V gene TRBV10-3 combines with J gene TRBJ2-3; 9 nucleotides line up with TRBD2. CDR1 and CDR2 from the germline V gene are ENHRY and SYGVKD. The CDR3 has 14 amino acids. Germline trimming cut 5 bases from V and 1 base from J; bases unmatched to any gene: 1. CDR3 protein: CAISRTSGTDTQYF. As DNA, the CDR3 is TGTGCCATCAGTAGGACTAGCGGCACAGATACGCAGTATTTT.

The chain couples TRBV7-2 to TRBJ1-1, with D unresolved. The germline V gene encodes CDR1 SGHTA and CDR2 FQGNSA. Trimming took 4 bases from V and 4 from J, leaving 16 bases between them. The CDR3 runs to 15 residues. The CDR3 spells CASSYQAESLTEAFF. The CDR3 nucleotides are TGTGCCAGCAGCTACCAGGCAGAGTCCCTCACTGAAGCTTTCTTT.

This clonotype appeared a few times. J is TRBJ2-7 and V is TRBV6-5; D not resolved. V was pared by 6 bases and J by 5 bases, with 8 bases between. CDR1 is MNHEY, CDR2 SVGAGI, per germline. This CDR3 contains 11 residues. Here the CDR3 reads CASRKTHEQYF. The CDR3 nucleotides are TGTGCCAGCAGAAAGACCCACGAGCAGTACTTC.

This clonotype was picked up a small number of times. The DNA for the CDR3 is TGTGCCAGCAGCCAAGCGTTGAGGGGGACGGCTTACGAGCAGTACTTC. Amino acids: CASSQALRGTAYEQYF. The chain employs TRBV14 and TRBJ2-7, with a tentative D call TRBD1 (6 bases). Per germline, CDR1 SGHDN and CDR2 FVKESK. The CDR3 extends over 16 amino acids. V gave up 1 base and J gave up 4 bases, with 17 bases separating them.

The rearrangement uses TRBV12-3 or TRBV12-4 and TRBJ2-3; the D is unclear. The CDR3 has 12 amino acids. V was pared by 4 bases and J by 2 bases, with 4 bases between. CDR3 DNA sequence: TGTGCCAGCAGTTCTCTCACAGATACGCAGTATTTT. It codes for CASSSLTDTQYF.

CDR3 nucleotide sequence: TGTGCCAGCAGCTTAGAGGGGAGTGGGACCCTCGGCCGGGCCAACGTCCTGACTTTC. Its protein product is CASSLEGSGTLGRANVLTF. The J gene is TRBJ2-6, the V gene TRBV7-2; D may correspond to TRBD1 or TRBD2 (5 bases each). V lost 1 base and J 5 bases, leaving 21 bases between the germline ends. CDR3 length equals 19 residues. Germline V lookup: CDR1 SGHTA, CDR2 FQGNSA.

This clonotype occurred a few times. The chain recombines TRBV7-7 with TRBJ2-1; unclear D gene. Trimming took 1 base from V and 6 from J, leaving 10 bases between them. CDR3 length equals 14 residues. The germline CDR1 and CDR2 sequences are SSHAT and FNYEAQ (reference sequence). CDR3 protein: CASSLVDSSNEQFF. The CDR3 DNA reads TGTGCCAGCAGCTTAGTAGATTCTAGCAATGAGCAGTTCTTC.

CDR3 nucleotide sequence: TGTGCCTGGAGTGTATTTCGCGGGACCTACGAGCAGTACTTC. Its translation: CAWSVFRGTYEQYF. The gene calls are TRBV30 and TRBJ2-7, with TRBD2 as a possible D gene (6 bases). The V gene lost 0 bases and the J gene lost 2 bases, with 11 bases spanning the gap. This CDR3 is built from 14 residues. The V gene's germline CDR1 is GTSNPN and CDR2 SVGIG (reference sequence).

V usage is TRBV6-5 and J usage is TRBJ1-1; D unresolved. With 7 bases removed from V and 1 base from J, the gap between germline ends came to 16 bases. The germline V gene has CDR1 MNHEY and CDR2 SVGAGI. This CDR3 contains 15 residues. The CDR3 DNA reads as TGTGCCAGCACTTCATTTCCACGCGGGAACACTGAAGCTTTCTTT. It is translated as CASTSFPRGNTEAFF.

This clonotype was recorded at least ten times. This chain uses TRBV7-6 with TRBJ1-3; D remains unclear. Germline V gene lookup returns CDR1 SGHVS and CDR2 FNYEAQ. CDR3 length: 14 amino acids. V was clipped by 2 bases and J by 4 bases, with 9 bases between them. This CDR3 reads CASSLRGSGNTIYF. For the CDR3, the DNA is TGTGCCAGCAGCTTACGGGGATCCGGAAACACCATATATTTT.

This clonotype came up a few times. The chain links TRBV18 to TRBJ1-2; the D is unclear. The CDR3 is 13 residues long. Per germline, CDR1 KGHSH and CDR2 LQKENI. Between the trimmed V and J ends, which lost 0 bases and 5 bases, there was a span of 7 bases. The CDR3 nucleotides are TGTGCCAGCTCACCACCGACGGGTTATGGCTACACCTTC. This encodes CASSPPTGYGYTF.

This clonotype was counted between two and nine times. The rearrangement links TRBV12-3 or TRBV12-4 to TRBJ2-3; D not resolved. There are 12 residues in the CDR3. V was cut by 3 bases and J by 3 bases, with 4 bases left in between. The CDR3 DNA follows: TGTGCCAGCAGTTTGGTGACAGATACGCAGTATTTT. This translates into CASSLVTDTQYF.

The chain joins TRBV5-1 to TRBJ2-7, with D tentatively TRBD2 (5 bases). The length of the CDR3 is 12 residues. V was cut by 1 base and J by 7 bases, with 9 bases left in between. Germline loops: CDR1 SGHRS, CDR2 YFSETQ. CDR3 sequence: CASSLKRDEQYF. Here the CDR3 DNA reads TGCGCCAGCAGCTTGAAGAGGGATGAGCAGTACTTC.

The chain is built from TRBV28 and TRBJ1-1; D possibly corresponds to TRBD1 (5 bases). V shed 7 bases and J shed 7 bases, with 25 bases lying between them. CDR3 length equals 16 residues. Germline CDR1 MDHEN, CDR2 SYDVKM. The CDR3 DNA is TGTGCCAGCATTGGAGGAATGGGAAGGGGTTTTAATGAAGCTTTCTTT. Translation gives CASIGGMGRGFNEAFF.

The chain uses TRBV5-1 and TRBJ1-6, with 7 bases matching TRBD1. This CDR3 is built from 14 residues. The ends lost 0 bases at V and 8 bases at J; junction bases unmatched: 2. The germline V gene encodes CDR1 SGHRS and CDR2 YFSETQ. The CDR3 DNA reads as TGCGCCAGCAGCTTGGAAGGGGGCGATTCACCCCTCCACTTT. Encoded protein: CASSLEGGDSPLHF.

This sequence joins TRBV7-8 and TRBJ2-1, with 15 bases lining up with TRBD2. Germline V gives CDR1 SGHVS, CDR2 FQNEAQ. V gave up 1 base and J gave up 16 bases; unmatched junction bases: 11. This CDR3 contains 16 residues. This chain's CDR3 is CASSLDPGLAGGNDFF. The CDR3, as DNA: TGTGCCAGCAGCTTAGACCCGGGACTAGCGGGAGGCAACGACTTCTTC. The full variable domain, in which reference TRBV7-8 and TRBJ2-1 provide the parts outside the CDR3, is GAGVSQSPRYKVAKRGQDVALRCDPISGHVSLFWYQQALGQGPEFLTYFQNEAQLDKSGLPSDRFFAERPEGSVSTLKIQRTQQEDSAVYLCASSLDPGLAGGNDFFGPGTRLTVL.

CDR3 residues: CASSIRLAGVTDTQYF. In nucleotides, the CDR3 is TGCGCCAGCAGCATTAGACTAGCGGGAGTGACAGATACGCAGTATTTT. The rearrangement uses TRBV5-1 and TRBJ2-3; TRBD2 aligns across 12 bases. V lost 4 bases, J lost 3 bases, and 6 bases stayed unmatched. The CDR3 is 16 amino acids. CDR1 is SGHRS and CDR2 is YFSETQ in the germline V gene. Filled out from reference TRBV5-1 and TRBJ2-3, the complete variable domain reads KAGVTQTPRYLIKTRGQQVTLSCSPISGHRSVSWYQQTPGQGLQFLFEYFSETQRNKGNFPGRFSGRQFSNSRSEMNVSTLELGDSALYLCASSIRLAGVTDTQYFGPGTRLTVL.

This clonotype has just one count. The rearrangement uses TRBV24-1 and TRBJ2-5; D ambiguous. V lost 2 bases, J lost 4 bases, and 7 bases lay in between. The CDR3 is 13 amino acids. Germline V gives CDR1 KGHDR, CDR2 SFDVKD. The CDR3 spells CATSDSLGETQYF. CDR3 in DNA: TGTGCCACCAGTGATTCTCTGGGAGAGACCCAGTACTTC.

This chain links TRBV10-1 with TRBJ2-3; D may be TRBD1 (5 bases). The CDR3 consists of 14 residues. Germline V gene lookup returns CDR1 WNHNN and CDR2 SYGVQD (reference sequence). V lost 4 bases to trimming and J lost 5 bases, with 13 bases between them. The CDR3 nucleotides are TGCGCCAGCAGTGTACCAGGGATGCTAGATACGCAGTATTTT. It codes for CASSVPGMLDTQYF.